A single sample gave rise to the 32 T cell receptor beta chains below, sequenced in a study of blood T cell repertoires in COVID-19. Assay: immunoSEQ multiplex PCR; the TCRdb copy retains only in-frame clones and omits some. In the table there are about 440,000 clones, 80% to 90% of which are singletons. Sample: peripheral blood. The receptor source for this set is a woman aged 25 to 39 with acute or convalescent COVID-19.

This chain connects TRBV6-2 or TRBV6-3 to TRBJ2-2, with D possibly being TRBD1 (5 bases). The CDR3 loop spans 15 amino acids. CDR1 is MNHEY and CDR2 is SVGEGT in the germline V gene. V was cut by 4 bases and J by 0 bases, with 9 bases left in between. The CDR3 sequence is CASSWGISNTGELFF. CDR3 coding DNA: TGTGCCAGCAGTTGGGGCATATCGAACACCGGGGAGCTGTTTTTT.

V is TRBV11-2 and J is TRBJ2-7; 7 bases match TRBD2. The germline V gene encodes CDR1 SGHAT and CDR2 FQNNGV. The trim removed 4 bases at V and 3 bases at J, leaving 6 bases unmatched. The CDR3 spans 14 residues. Here the CDR3 reads CASSSMGGYYEQYF. The CDR3 nucleotides are TGTGCCAGCAGCTCAATGGGAGGGTACTACGAGCAGTACTTC. The full variable domain, with the rest looked up from reference TRBV11-2 and TRBJ2-7, is EAGVAQSPRYKIIEKRQSVAFWCNPISGHATLYWYQQILGQGPKLLIQFQNNGVVDDSQLPKDRFSAERLKGVDSTLKIQPAKLEDSAVYLCASSSMGGYYEQYFGPGTRLTVT.

CDR3 protein: CASSPYGGAVETQYF. The CDR3 coding sequence is TGTGCCAGCAGCCCATACGGGGGGGCCGTTGAGACCCAGTACTTC. The chain has TRBV5-8 and TRBJ2-5, with TRBD2 identical over 8 bases. Trimming removed 4 bases from V and 5 bases from J; junction bases left unmatched: 10. The V gene's germline CDR1 is SGHTS and CDR2 YDEGEE. The CDR3 is 15 amino acids.

The V call is TRBV24-1, the J call TRBJ2-3; TRBD2 aligns across 8 bases. Germline V gives CDR1 KGHDR, CDR2 SFDVKD. This CDR3 contains 15 residues. Unmatched junction bases numbered 5, after V lost 2 bases and J lost 5 bases. As DNA, the CDR3 is TGTGCCACCAGTGATTGGCTCGGGGGGGGAGATACGCAGTATTTT. Its protein product is CATSDWLGGGDTQYF.

The chain has TRBV14 and TRBJ2-7, with D possibly TRBD1 on 5 matching bases. The CDR3 is 13 residues long. V was clipped by 3 bases and J by 6 bases, with 12 bases between them. The germline gives CDR1 SGHDN, CDR2 FVKESK. DNA for the CDR3: TGTGCCAGCAGCCAGGCCAGGGTGGCCGAGCAGTACTTC. Its protein is CASSQARVAEQYF.

The chain links TRBV11-2 to TRBJ2-4; D gene uncertain. The CDR3 consists of 17 residues. The germline V and J ends were trimmed by 5 bases and 0 bases, with 17 bases remaining between them. Germline V gene data show CDR1 as SGHAT and CDR2 as FQNNGV. CDR3 sequence: CASSEPTAHLAKNIQYF. For the CDR3, the DNA is TGTGCCAGCAGCGAGCCCACAGCTCACTTAGCCAAAAACATTCAGTACTTC.

The rearrangement uses TRBV5-5 and TRBJ1-3; 11 positions match TRBD1. This CDR3 is built from 15 residues. V lost 4 bases and J lost 2; bases outside the gene matches: 2. Germline CDR1 SGHKS, CDR2 YYEKEE (reference sequence). CDR3 coding DNA: TGTGCCAGCAGCCGGGACAGGGGGACTGGAAACACCATATATTTT. This translates into CASSRDRGTGNTIYF. The entire variable domain, with the rest obtained from reference TRBV5-5 and TRBJ1-3, is as follows: DAGVTQSPTHLIKTRGQQVTLRCSPISGHKSVSWYQQVLGQGPQFIFQYYEKEERGRGNFPDRFSARQFPNYSSELNVNALLLGDSALYLCASSRDRGTGNTIYFGEGSWLTVV.

The rearrangement links TRBV30 to TRBJ1-6; D remains unclear. Trimming pared 1 base from V and 7 bases from J, leaving 11 bases between. Germline loops: CDR1 GTSNPN, CDR2 SVGIG (reference sequence). The CDR3 is 14 residues long. The CDR3 sequence is CAWSEGGPNSPLHF. DNA of the CDR3: TGTGCCTGGAGTGAGGGAGGGCCGAATTCACCCCTCCACTTT. Together with reference TRBV30 and TRBJ1-6, the CDR3 gives the full variable domain: SQTIHQWPATLVQPVGSPLSLECTVEGTSNPNLYWYRQAAGRGLQLLFYSVGIGQISSEVPQNLSASRPQDRQFILSSKKLLLSDSGFYLCAWSEGGPNSPLHFGNGTRLTVT.

The CDR3 is CASSFGPIGGIYEQYF. The CDR3 DNA reads TGTGCCAGCAGTTTCGGTCCTATCGGGGGAATCTACGAGCAGTACTTC. The chain employs TRBV28 and TRBJ2-7; weak D call: TRBD2 (6 bases). The length of the CDR3 is 16 residues. Trimming shortened V by 3 bases and J by 3 bases, and 18 bases separated the two germline ends. Per germline, CDR1 MDHEN and CDR2 SYDVKM.

The chain employs TRBV30 and TRBJ1-1; D not resolved. V dropped 0 bases and J dropped 0 bases, with 5 bases sitting between them. Germline V gives CDR1 GTSNPN, CDR2 SVGIG (reference sequence). The CDR3 is 13 amino acids. The DNA for the CDR3 is TGTGCCTGGAGTGTTACACTGAACACTGAAGCTTTCTTT. Translating it yields CAWSVTLNTEAFF. Based on the CDR3 plus reference TRBV30 and TRBJ1-1, the full variable domain is SQTIHQWPATLVQPVGSPLSLECTVEGTSNPNLYWYRQAAGRGLQLLFYSVGIGQISSEVPQNLSASRPQDRQFILSSKKLLLSDSGFYLCAWSVTLNTEAFFGQGTRLTVV.

The J gene is TRBJ2-3, the V gene TRBV28, with D hard to call. This CDR3 is 14 amino acids long. Per germline, CDR1 MDHEN and CDR2 SYDVKM. Between the trimmed V and J ends, which lost 3 bases and 4 bases, there was a span of 11 bases. CDR3 sequence: CASSFSYEADTQYF. The CDR3, as DNA: TGTGCCAGCAGTTTTAGCTACGAAGCAGATACGCAGTATTTT. Full variable domain (missing parts from reference TRBV28 and TRBJ2-3): DVKVTQSSRYLVKRTGEKVFLECVQDMDHENMFWYRQDPGLGLRLIYFSYDVKMKEKGDIPEGYSVSREKKERFSLILESASTNQTSMYLCASSFSYEADTQYFGPGTRLTVL.

This rearrangement joins TRBV10-3 to TRBJ2-3; 9 nucleotides match TRBD2. This CDR3 is 16 amino acids long. Per germline, CDR1 ENHRY and CDR2 SYGVKD. V shed 6 bases and J 0 bases; nucleotides not matched to a gene: 7. The CDR3 reads CAIRGSSGSSTDTQYF. As DNA, the CDR3 is TGTGCCATCAGGGGTAGTAGCGGGAGTAGCACAGATACGCAGTATTTT.

This CDR3 is CASSLDGKEGETQYF. For the CDR3, the DNA is TGTGCCAGCAGCTTAGATGGAAAGGAGGGCGAGACCCAGTACTTC. This chain uses TRBV11-2 with TRBJ2-5; maybe TRBD2 (6 bases). Deletions cut 0 bases from V and 5 bases from J, with 13 bases between. CDR1 SGHAT and CDR2 FQNNGV come from the germline V gene. CDR3 length: 15 amino acids.

The chain joins TRBV6-5 to TRBJ1-5; D remains unclear. CDR1 is MNHEY and CDR2 is SVGAGI in the germline V gene. CDR3 length: 12 residues. Trimming took off 5 bases at V and 6 bases at J, with 8 bases between the two ends. CDR3 in DNA: TGTGCCAGCAGTAGCGGAGGTCAGCCCCAGCATTTT. Residues: CASSSGGQPQHF.

This rearrangement joins TRBV9 to TRBJ1-2, with D possibly matching TRBD1 (6 bases). The germline gives CDR1 SGDLS, CDR2 YYNGEE. The CDR3 is 16 amino acids. The V gene lost 0 bases and the J gene lost 4 bases, with 16 bases spanning the gap. DNA of the CDR3: TGTGCCAGCAGCGTAGTCCCGGGACACCCGTCCTATGGCTACACCTTC. This translates into CASSVVPGHPSYGYTF.

The rearrangement joins TRBV2 to TRBJ1-1; D gene unclear. V gave up 3 bases and J gave up 2 bases, with 7 bases separating them. Germline V gene sequence: CDR1 SNHLY, CDR2 FYNNEI. The CDR3 contains 13 residues. CDR3 protein: CASSDAVNTEAFF. For the CDR3, the DNA is TGTGCCAGCAGTGATGCAGTAAACACTGAAGCTTTCTTT.

The rearrangement links TRBV6-2 or TRBV6-3 to TRBJ2-7; 9 bases agree with TRBD2. V was clipped by 0 bases and J by 3 bases; unmatched bases: 3. Germline V CDR1 and CDR2: MNHEY, SVGEGT. The CDR3 contains 15 residues. The CDR3 region is CASSYSETSGYEQYF. CDR3 nucleotides: TGTGCCAGCAGTTACTCTGAGACTAGCGGCTACGAGCAGTACTTC.

Worth noting for this clone: At one end, the junction sequence differs from germline, possibly due to a read error. The CDR3 spells CASSLAGGSNNEQFF. CDR3 nucleotide sequence: TGCGCCAGCAGCCTCGCAGGGGGCTCCAACAATGAGCAGTTCTTC. The genes are TRBV5-1 and TRBJ2-1; TRBD1 aligns across 8 bases. CDR3 length equals 15 residues. Per the germline V gene, CDR1 is SGHRS and CDR2 is YFSETQ.

The chain carries TRBV6-1 and TRBJ1-2; D is possibly TRBD1 (6 bases). The V end lost 6 bases, the J end lost 4 bases, and 15 bases lay between the germline ends. Germline assignment: CDR1 MNHNS and CDR2 SASEGT. The CDR3 length is 14 residues. DNA of the CDR3: TGTGCCAGCAGGCCGGAGCAGGGGAGCTATGGCTACACCTTC. As protein: CASRPEQGSYGYTF.

V gene TRBV19 combines with J gene TRBJ1-6; no definite D call. The germline gives CDR1 LNHDA, CDR2 SQIVND (reference sequence). V lost 5 bases, J lost 5 bases, and 13 bases lay in between. The CDR3 has 15 residues. The CDR3 region is CASSVLTTDNSPLHF. The CDR3 coding sequence is TGTGCCAGTAGTGTCTTGACAACTGATAATTCACCCCTCCACTTT.

V is TRBV24-1 and J is TRBJ1-2; 10 bases align to TRBD1. The CDR3 runs 16 residues. The trim removed 3 bases at V and 7 bases at J, leaving 10 bases unmatched. Germline V lookup: CDR1 KGHDR, CDR2 SFDVKD. The CDR3 reads CATSDATTGGVGGYTF. CDR3 DNA: TGTGCCACCAGTGATGCGACGACAGGGGGCGTGGGTGGCTACACCTTC.

The chain links TRBV4-1 to TRBJ1-5, with D possibly TRBD1 on 5 matching bases. CDR3 length: 14 residues. V dropped 1 base and J dropped 6 bases, with 10 bases sitting between them. Germline V gene data show CDR1 as MGHRA and CDR2 as YSYEKL. For the CDR3, the DNA is TGCGCCAGCAGCCAAGGAAGGGGAGGTCAGCCCCAGCATTTT. Amino acids: CASSQGRGGQPQHF.

The rearrangement joins TRBV4-2 to TRBJ2-2; 8 nucleotides match TRBD1. The CDR3 contains 14 residues. V shed 0 bases, J shed 10 bases, and the junction held 4 bases outside the gene matches. CDR1 and CDR2 (germline): LGHNA, YNFKEQ. The CDR3 sequence is CASSQDPTGAELFF. CDR3 sequence (DNA): TGTGCCAGCAGCCAAGATCCGACAGGGGCGGAGCTGTTTTTT.

The rearrangement joins TRBV7-7 to TRBJ2-5; no clear D. The CDR3 length is 13 residues. V was cut by 3 bases and J by 3 bases, with 8 bases left in between. CDR1 and CDR2 from the germline V gene are SSHAT and FNYEAQ (reference sequence). CDR3 region: CASSLFRKETQYF. In DNA form, the CDR3 reads TGTGCCAGCAGCTTGTTCAGAAAAGAGACCCAGTACTTC.

The V gene is TRBV9, the J gene TRBJ1-2; tentatively, D is TRBD1 (5 bases). Between the trimmed V and J ends, which lost 0 bases and 2 bases, there was a span of 11 bases. Germline loops: CDR1 SGDLS, CDR2 YYNGEE. This CDR3 comprises 15 residues. The CDR3 region has the DNA TGTGCCAGCAGCGTAGTCGGGACTCCAAACTATGGCTACACCTTC. Its translation: CASSVVGTPNYGYTF.

V and J are TRBV18 and TRBJ2-1; D not resolved. The length of the CDR3 is 15 residues. V was trimmed by 3 bases and J by 0 bases, leaving 9 bases between them. The germline V gene encodes CDR1 KGHSH and CDR2 LQKENI. The CDR3 loop reads CASSPAHSSYNEQFF. CDR3 coding DNA: TGTGCCAGCTCACCTGCTCACAGCTCCTACAATGAGCAGTTCTTC.

This chain connects TRBV3-1 (or the pseudogene TRBV3-2) to TRBJ2-7, with 8 bases matching TRBD2. The CDR3 extends over 14 amino acids. J lost 2 bases, V lost 3 bases, and 3 bases had no gene match. Germline values: CDR1 LGHDT, CDR2 YNNKEL (reference sequence). This CDR3 is CASSHSGAPYEQYF. In DNA form, the CDR3 reads TGTGCCAGCAGCCATAGCGGGGCCCCCTACGAGCAGTACTTC.

V is TRBV29-1 and J is TRBJ2-5; tentatively, D is TRBD1 (6 bases). The CDR3 spans 13 residues. The V gene's germline CDR1 is SQVTM and CDR2 ANQGSEA. Deletions cut 2 bases from V and 4 bases from J, with 11 bases between. CDR3 region: CSVESTGPETQYF. The CDR3 nucleotides are TGCAGCGTTGAATCGACAGGACCAGAGACCCAGTACTTC. Full variable domain (remainder filled in from reference TRBV29-1 and TRBJ2-5): SAVISQKPSRDICQRGTSLTIQCQVDSQVTMMFWYRQQPGQSLTLIATANQGSEATYESGFVIDKFPISRPNLTFSTLTVSNMSPEDSSIYLCSVESTGPETQYFGPGTRLLVL.

The chain links TRBV12-3 or TRBV12-4 to TRBJ2-4, with D unresolved. CDR3 size: 12 residues. Trimming removed 5 bases at V and 7 bases at J, with 9 bases between. The DNA of the CDR3 is TGTGCCAGCAGTCTTGAGAGTAACATTCAGTACTTC. This gives the protein CASSLESNIQYF.

This clone has just a few counts. This chain links TRBV28 with TRBJ2-5; 7 bases agree with TRBD2. CDR3 length equals 12 residues. J was trimmed by 5 bases and V by 8 bases; bases with no gene match: 5. Germline CDR1 reads MDHEN; CDR2 reads SYDVKM. As DNA, the CDR3 is TGTGCCAGCGGCTGGGGGGGGGAGACCCAGTACTTC. Translated: CASGWGGETQYF.

The chain has TRBV5-1 and TRBJ2-1; D is uncertain. V gave up 0 bases and J gave up 3 bases, with 4 bases separating them. The CDR3 length is 13 residues. Looked up from germline, CDR1 is SGHRS and CDR2 is YFSETQ. The CDR3 DNA reads as TGCGCCAGCAGCTTGGACAGCTACAATGAGCAGTTCTTC. Protein product: CASSLDSYNEQFF.

The V and J genes are TRBV7-9 and TRBJ1-1, with D maybe TRBD1 (6 bases). CDR3 size: 14 residues. Germline V gene sequence: CDR1 SEHNR, CDR2 FQNEAQ (reference sequence). Trimming shortened V by 5 bases and J by 4 bases, and 14 bases separated the two germline ends. The DNA for the CDR3 is TGTGCCAGCAGCCGAACAGGGCTCGGCACTGAAGCTTTCTTT. It codes for CASSRTGLGTEAFF. The variable domain in full, completed from reference TRBV7-9 and TRBJ1-1, reads DTGVSQNPRHKITKRGQNVTFRCDPISEHNRLYWYRQTLGQGPEFLTYFQNEAQLEKSRLLSDRFSAERPKGSFSTLEIQRTEQGDSAMYLCASSRTGLGTEAFFGQGTRLTVV.